This T cell receptor beta chain is drawn from a study of neurological immune-mediated disorders. TCRdb called the 5' RACE reads again in MiXCR, with one record for every CDR3 protein. This table has fewer than 40,000 distinct CDR3 sequences, around 4% appearing once. Comment on this clonotype: Its antigen is still unknown.

The germline V gene has CDR1 LNHNV and CDR2 YYDKDF (reference sequence). The ends were cut back, 5 bases at V and 4 bases at J, with 7 bases in the middle. The CDR3 totals 12 residues. Study-level results: TCR clonal expansion peaked in HTLV-1-associated myelopathy patients and was lowest in multiple sclerosis patients.

The material sequenced was CD4+ T cells from blood. This receptor was identified in a woman aged 40 to 50 in good health. This chain connects TRBV15 to TRBJ2-3, with a possible D match to TRBD2 (5 bases). The CDR3: CATSPGADTQYF. CDR3 bases: TGTGCCACCAGCCCCGGGGCAGATACGCAGTATTTT. Variable domain in full (rest from reference TRBV15 and TRBJ2-3): DAMVIQNPRYQVTQFGKPVTLSCSQTLNHNVMYWYQQKSSQAPKLLFHYYDKDFNNEADTPDNFQSRRPNTSFCFLDIRSPGLGDTAMYLCATSPGADTQYFGPGTRLTVL.